These T cell receptor beta chains were read from a single sample in a study of blood T cells in healthy people across ages. TCRdb redid the calling of the 5' RACE reads with MiXCR, one entry per CDR3 protein. The repertoire holds about 1.7 million distinct CDR3 sequences, with roughly 27% as singletons. Sequencing was performed on blood. Every receptor here comes from a woman in her twenties or thirties in good health. The CDR3 runs from the conserved cysteine through the conserved F or W. The D gene is left open where the match is weak. Rows give clone size only sometimes, using once, few, many, or a class for an expanded clone.

clone_size,d_call,v_call,j_call,cdr3_length,cdr3_nt,cdr3_aa
few,TRBD2,TRBV25-1,TRBJ2-1,17,TGTGCCAGCAGTGACCAACCTCTAGCGGGAGGTGAGAATGAGCAGTTCTTC,CASSDQPLAGGENEQFF
few,.,TRBV20-1,TRBJ1-5,13,TGCAGTGCCGAGTGGGGGAGGGATCAGCCCCAGCATTTT,CSAEWGRDQPQHF
.,.,TRBV19,TRBJ2-4,14,TGTGCCACAACCCACGGACCCTTCAACAATGAGCAGTACTTC,CATTHGPFNNEQYF
.,TRBD1,TRBV12-3/TRBV12-4,TRBJ1-5,15,TGTGCCAGCAGGATGACAGGGCGTAGCAATCAGCCCCAGCATTTT,CASRMTGRSNQPQHF
once,.,TRBV5-1,TRBJ2-7,15,TGCGCCAGCAGCTTGGAGTTGGGCGAGCCCTACGAGCAGTACTTC,CASSLELGEPYEQYF
many,.,TRBV29-1,TRBJ2-1,12,TGCAGCGTTGTCCGAGGGTACAATGAGCAGTTCTTC,CSVVRGYNEQFF
.,.,TRBV28,TRBJ2-5,15,TGTGCCAGCAGTTTGAATGGAATTGAGGGGGAGACCCAGTACTTC,CASSLNGIEGETQYF
many,.,TRBV20-1,TRBJ2-3,15,TGCAGTGCTATTCCGTTGACAGGCAACACAGATACGCAGTATTTT,CSAIPLTGNTDTQYF
.,.,TRBV15,TRBJ2-2,14,TGTGCCACCAGGAAGGGGGTGTACGGCGGGGAGCTGTTTTTT,CATRKGVYGGELFF
few,TRBD2,TRBV7-9,TRBJ2-1,16,TGTGCCAGCAGCTTAGTTGCGGGAGTGGGTTACAATGAGCAGTTCTTC,CASSLVAGVGYNEQFF
once,.,TRBV30,TRBJ1-1,13,TGTGCCTGCGAGGACGGGGGACGGACTGAAGCTTTCTTT,CACEDGGRTEAFF
.,TRBD1,TRBV12-3/TRBV12-4,TRBJ1-1,14,TGTGCCAGCAAGGGGGACAGGGGTAAGGGTGAAGCTTTCTTT,CASKGDRGKGEAFF
.,.,TRBV7-2,TRBJ1-2,15,TGTGCCAGCAGCTTAGAGGGGGGCGAGGCCTATGGCTACACCTTC,CASSLEGGEAYGYTF
.,.,TRBV14,TRBJ2-1,15,TGTGCCAGCAGCTTTGCCGGGACTGGCGGGACTGAGCAGTTCTTC,CASSFAGTGGTEQFF
few,.,TRBV29-1,TRBJ2-2,14,TGCAGCGTCCGACCAAACATGAACACCGGGGAGCTGTTTTTT,CSVRPNMNTGELFF
many,.,TRBV27,TRBJ2-1,13,TGTGCCAGCAGCCGGAAGTCCTACAATGAGCAGTTCTTC,CASSRKSYNEQFF
many,TRBD2,TRBV5-1,TRBJ2-1,15,TGCGCCAGCAGCTTGAGGACTAGCGGGAACCATGAGCAGTTCTTC,CASSLRTSGNHEQFF
few,TRBD2,TRBV7-9,TRBJ2-5,13,TGTGCCAGCAGCTGGGGGGGGGAAGAGACCCAGTACTTC,CASSWGGEETQYF
.,TRBD2,TRBV24-1,TRBJ2-1,16,TGTGCCACCAGTGAAGGACTAGCGGGCACATACAATGAGCAGTTCTTC,CATSEGLAGTYNEQFF
.,TRBD2,TRBV5-1,TRBJ2-7,14,TGCGCCAGCAGTTTGCCGGGGACTACCTACGAGCGGTACTTC,CASSLPGTTYERYF
many,.,TRBV7-9,TRBJ1-5,15,TGTGCCAGCAGCAGTAGCAGGGGTAGCAATCAGCCCCAGCATTTT,CASSSSRGSNQPQHF
.,TRBD1,TRBV7-2,TRBJ1-5,15,TGTGCCAGTCGTTGGGACAGGGATCCGAATCAGCCCCAGCATTTT,CASRWDRDPNQPQHF
.,.,TRBV5-1,TRBJ2-1,11,TGCGCCAGCAGCTTGCAAGAGACCCAGTTCTTC,CASSLQETQFF
few,.,TRBV29-1,TRBJ2-3,12,TGCAGCGTTGACATAGGTGCAGATACGCAGTATTTT,CSVDIGADTQYF
.,.,TRBV5-1,TRBJ1-1,13,TGCGCCAGCAGCTTGGCCGGGGGGCAGGGAGCTTTCTTT,CASSLAGGQGAFF
.,TRBD2,TRBV20-1,TRBJ2-1,14,TGCAGTGCTGAGCCGACTAGCGGTTACAATGAGCAGTTCTTC,CSAEPTSGYNEQFF
few,.,TRBV12-3/TRBV12-4,TRBJ2-6,17,TGTGCCAGCAGTTTGGGCTTCGGAATCTCTGGGGCCAACGTCCTGACTTTC,CASSLGFGISGANVLTF
many,.,TRBV4-3,TRBJ1-2,16,TGCGCCAGCAGCCAAGACGCAGGGGAAGGACCCTATGGCTACACCTTC,CASSQDAGEGPYGYTF
few,.,TRBV29-1,TRBJ2-3,13,TGCAGCGTTGACAAAGTCAGATTAGATACGCGGTATTTT,CSVDKVRLDTRYF
.,.,TRBV28,TRBJ2-1,17,TGTGCCAGCAGCCGTCCCTTGCGTCTGGGGCTACCTTCTGAGCAGTTCTTC,CASSRPLRLGLPSEQFF
.,.,TRBV28,TRBJ1-5,15,TGTGCCAGCAGTTCGCCCCGGGGCTTAAATCAGCCCCAGCATTTT,CASSSPRGLNQPQHF
few,TRBD1,TRBV11-1,TRBJ1-1,15,TGTGCCAGCAGCCCCTACAGGGGAGAGAACACTGAAGCTTTCTTT,CASSPYRGENTEAFF
.,.,TRBV5-1,TRBJ2-7,13,TGCGCCAGCAGCTCGGAAATAGCTTACGAGCAGTACTTC,CASSSEIAYEQYF
few,TRBD2,TRBV10-3,TRBJ2-1,12,TGTGCCATCAGTGGGCTAGCGGGGGGGCAGTTCTTC,CAISGLAGGQFF
.,TRBD1,TRBV6-5,TRBJ2-2,15,TGTGCCAGCAGTTACTCGACAGGGGGCACCGGGGAGCTGTTTTTT,CASSYSTGGTGELFF
.,TRBD1,TRBV20-1,TRBJ2-3,17,TGCAGTGCTAGAGATTGGGAGGGACAGGGATACACAGATACGCAGTATTTT,CSARDWEGQGYTDTQYF
.,TRBD1,TRBV12-3/TRBV12-4,TRBJ2-5,13,TGTGCCAGCAGTAGGACAGGGGTAGGGACCCAGTACTTC,CASSRTGVGTQYF
many,.,TRBV6-2/TRBV6-3,TRBJ2-1,17,TGTGCCAGCAGTTCCCGCCGGGACACCGGGTTTGGCCATGAGCAGTTCTTC,CASSSRRDTGFGHEQFF
.,.,TRBV5-1,TRBJ2-3,15,TGCGCCAGCAGCTTGGCCGACAGGAGCACAGATACGCAGTATTTT,CASSLADRSTDTQYF
many,TRBD2,TRBV29-1,TRBJ2-5,12,TGCAGCGTTGAAATCCTAGCGGGAGTGCAGTACTTC,CSVEILAGVQYF
once,TRBD2,TRBV12-3/TRBV12-4,TRBJ2-4,17,TGTGCCACCTATTCGACTAGCGGGAGCCTAATCAAAAACATTCAGTACTTC,CATYSTSGSLIKNIQYF
.,.,TRBV13,TRBJ2-7,15,TGTGCCAGCAGCTTCCAGCCAAAGCACAGCGGCGAGCAGTACTTC,CASSFQPKHSGEQYF
few,.,TRBV28,TRBJ1-2,13,TGTGCCAGCAGTTTAATCATGAACTATGGCTACACCTTC,CASSLIMNYGYTF